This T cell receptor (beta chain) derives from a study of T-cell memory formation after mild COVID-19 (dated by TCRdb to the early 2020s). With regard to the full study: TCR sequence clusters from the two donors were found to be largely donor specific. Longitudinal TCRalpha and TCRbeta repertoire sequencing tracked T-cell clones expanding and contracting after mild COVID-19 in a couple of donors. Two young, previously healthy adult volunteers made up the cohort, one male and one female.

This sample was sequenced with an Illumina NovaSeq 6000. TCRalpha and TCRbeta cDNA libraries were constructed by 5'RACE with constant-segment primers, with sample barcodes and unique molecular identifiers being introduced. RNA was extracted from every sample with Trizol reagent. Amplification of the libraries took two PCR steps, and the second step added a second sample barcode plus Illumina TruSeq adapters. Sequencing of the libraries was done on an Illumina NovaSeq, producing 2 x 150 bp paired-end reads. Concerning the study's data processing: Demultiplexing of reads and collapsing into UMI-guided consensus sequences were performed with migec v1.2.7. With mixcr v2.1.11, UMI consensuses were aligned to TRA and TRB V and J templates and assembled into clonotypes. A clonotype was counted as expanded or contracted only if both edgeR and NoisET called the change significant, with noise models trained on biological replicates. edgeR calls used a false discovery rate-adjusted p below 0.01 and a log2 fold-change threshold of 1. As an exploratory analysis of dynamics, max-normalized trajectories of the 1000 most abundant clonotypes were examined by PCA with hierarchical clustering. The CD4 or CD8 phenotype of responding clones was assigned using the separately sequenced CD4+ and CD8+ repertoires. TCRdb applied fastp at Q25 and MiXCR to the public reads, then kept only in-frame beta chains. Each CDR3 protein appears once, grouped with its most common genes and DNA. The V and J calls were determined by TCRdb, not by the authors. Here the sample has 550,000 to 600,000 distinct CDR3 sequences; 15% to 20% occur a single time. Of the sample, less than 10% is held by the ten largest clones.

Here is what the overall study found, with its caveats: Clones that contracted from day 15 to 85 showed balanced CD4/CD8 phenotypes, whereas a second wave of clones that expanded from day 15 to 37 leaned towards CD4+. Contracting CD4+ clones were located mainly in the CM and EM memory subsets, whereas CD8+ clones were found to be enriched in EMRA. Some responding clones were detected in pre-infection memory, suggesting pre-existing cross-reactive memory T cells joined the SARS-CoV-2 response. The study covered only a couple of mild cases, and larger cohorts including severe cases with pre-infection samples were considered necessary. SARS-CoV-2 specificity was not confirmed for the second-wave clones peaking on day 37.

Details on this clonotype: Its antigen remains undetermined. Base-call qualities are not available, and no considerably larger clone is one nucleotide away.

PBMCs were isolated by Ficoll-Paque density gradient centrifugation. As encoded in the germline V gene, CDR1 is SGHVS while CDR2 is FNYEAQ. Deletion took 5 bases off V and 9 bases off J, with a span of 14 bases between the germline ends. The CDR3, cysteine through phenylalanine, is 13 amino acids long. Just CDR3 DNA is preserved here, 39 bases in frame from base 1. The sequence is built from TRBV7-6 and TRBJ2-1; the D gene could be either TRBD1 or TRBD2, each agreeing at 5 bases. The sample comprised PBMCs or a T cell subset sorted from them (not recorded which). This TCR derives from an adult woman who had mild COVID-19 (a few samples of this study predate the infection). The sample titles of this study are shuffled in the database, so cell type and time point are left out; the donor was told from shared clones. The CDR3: CASSLGPGGEQFF. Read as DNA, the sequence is TGTGCCAGCAGCCTCGGACCTGGGGGTGAGCAGTTCTTC.